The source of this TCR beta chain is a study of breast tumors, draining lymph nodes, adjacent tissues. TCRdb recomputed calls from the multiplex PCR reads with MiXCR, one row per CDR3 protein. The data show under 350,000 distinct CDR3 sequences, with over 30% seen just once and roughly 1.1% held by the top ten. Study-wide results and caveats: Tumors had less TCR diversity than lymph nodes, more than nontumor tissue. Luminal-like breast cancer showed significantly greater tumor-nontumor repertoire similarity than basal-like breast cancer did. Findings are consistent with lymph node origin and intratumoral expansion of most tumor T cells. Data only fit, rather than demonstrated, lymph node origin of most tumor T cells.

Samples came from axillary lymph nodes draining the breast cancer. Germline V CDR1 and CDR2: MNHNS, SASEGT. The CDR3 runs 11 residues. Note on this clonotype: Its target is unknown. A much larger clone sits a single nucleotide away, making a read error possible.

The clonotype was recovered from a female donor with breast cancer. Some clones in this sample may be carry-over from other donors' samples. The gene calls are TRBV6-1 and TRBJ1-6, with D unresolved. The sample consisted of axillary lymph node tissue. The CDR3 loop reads CASSEDSPHHF. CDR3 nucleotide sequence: TGTGCCAGCAGTGAGGACTCACCCCACCACTTT.